A single sample gave rise to the 26 T cell receptor beta chains below, sequenced in a study of CD8+CD57+ T cells in acquired aplastic anemia. TCR beta VDJ and CDR3 were profiled, and genomic DNA was the template. In TCRdb, the reads were re-called with MiXCR into one record per CDR3 protein. In the table there are 250,000 to 300,000 distinct CDR3 sequences, 55% to 60% of which are singletons. The sample comprised sorted CD4+, CD8+, or CD8+CD57+ T cells (not recorded which) from PBMCs. The receptors come from a human donor with severe aplastic anemia or a healthy control (not recorded which).

Points on this clonotype: This is likely a read error, given that the CDR3 carries no conserved phenylalanine or tryptophan at its end. The V and J genes are TRBV7-9 and TRBJ1-1; TRBD1 might be the D (6 bases). This CDR3 has 14 amino acids. CDR1 and CDR2 from the germline V gene are SEHNR and FQNEAQ (reference sequence). Here the CDR3 DNA reads TGTGCCAGCAGCAAGGGACATTCGAACACTGAGGCTTTCCTT. Protein product: CASSKGHSNTEAFL.

The J gene is TRBJ1-2, the V gene TRBV7-2; 9 nucleotides align to TRBD1. The CDR3 sequence is 12 residues long. Trimming cost V 5 bases and J 13 bases; bases outside gene matches: 8. CDR1 SGHTA and CDR2 FQGNSA come from the germline V gene. DNA for the CDR3: TGTGCCAGCAGCAACCGGGACAGGGAACCCACCTTC. Amino acids: CASSNRDREPTF.

This clonotype occurred many times. The chain couples TRBV7-2 to TRBJ2-7, with D maybe TRBD2 (6 bases). Germline CDR1 reads SGHTA; CDR2 reads FQGNSA. V lost 0 bases, J lost 3 bases, and 9 bases lay in between. The CDR3 totals 14 residues. CDR3 coding DNA: TGTGCCAGCAGCTTAGCGTGGGGGGTCTACGAGCAGTACTTC. It translates to CASSLAWGVYEQYF.

This chain uses TRBV2 with TRBJ2-7; D uncertain. V was shortened by 6 bases and J by 3 bases, with 12 bases between the two germline ends. The V gene's germline CDR1 is SNHLY and CDR2 FYNNEI. The CDR3 is 13 amino acids. In DNA, the CDR3 is TGTGCCAGCAGCTTAGATGCCCTCTACGAGCAGTACTTC. Translating gives CASSLDALYEQYF.

The rearrangement links TRBV20-1 to TRBJ2-1; TRBD2 matches 13 bases. The CDR3 contains 13 residues. In germline, CDR1 is DFQATT, CDR2 SNEGSKA (reference sequence). The CDR3 region has the DNA TGCAGGGGACTAGCGGGGATATACAATGAGCAGTTCTTC. Translation gives CRGLAGIYNEQFF.

To note about this clonotype: Its ends do not fully match the called genes, so a read error is possible. V usage is TRBV5-1 and J usage is TRBJ1-2; possible D gene TRBD1, 5 bases. Germline V gene data show CDR1 as SGHRS and CDR2 as YFSETQ. The CDR3 has 15 amino acids. CDR3 DNA sequence: TGTGCCAGCAGCCCGAAATCGGGACCCAACTATGGCTACACCTTC. Translated, it gives CASSPKSGPNYGYTF.

The chain carries TRBV29-1 and TRBJ2-3; no firm D call. The V gene lost 7 bases and the J gene lost 6 bases, with 8 bases spanning the gap. Germline values: CDR1 SQVTM, CDR2 ANQGSEA. The CDR3 runs 10 residues. The chain's CDR3 is CSAIDDTQYF. CDR3 bases: TGCAGCGCCATCGATGATACGCAGTATTTT.

The rearrangement joins TRBV20-1 to TRBJ1-1, with 9 positions matching TRBD1. J lost 11 bases, V lost 6 bases, and 7 bases had no gene match. CDR3 length: 11 amino acids. The germline V gene encodes CDR1 DFQATT and CDR2 SNEGSKA (reference sequence). CDR3 loop: CSATGQGRAFF. In nucleotides, the CDR3 is TGCAGTGCCACGGGACAGGGTCGGGCTTTCTTT.

The chain joins TRBV19 to TRBJ2-1; TRBD1 agrees at 8 bases. Germline V gene data show CDR1 as LNHDA and CDR2 as SQIVND (reference sequence). The length of the CDR3 is 15 residues. V dropped 5 bases and J dropped 3; count of bases not matched to a gene: 6. CDR3 in amino acids: CASSLDRGFYNEQFF. As DNA, the CDR3 is TGTGCCAGTAGTCTCGACAGGGGTTTCTACAATGAGCAGTTCTTC. The variable domain in full, with the rest retrieved from reference TRBV19 and TRBJ2-1, is DGGITQSPKYLFRKEGQNVTLSCEQNLNHDAMYWYRQDPGQGLRLIYYSQIVNDFQKGDIAEGYSVSREKKESFPLTVTSAQKNPTAFYLCASSLDRGFYNEQFFGPGTRLTVL.

This clonotype was seen many times. The rearrangement links TRBV19 to TRBJ1-5; unclear D gene. The CDR3 is made up of 14 amino acids. Germline CDR1 LNHDA, CDR2 SQIVND (reference sequence). V was pared by 3 bases and J by 3 bases, with 9 bases between. CDR3 amino acids: CASSMRRPNQPQHF. The CDR3 nucleotides read TGTGCCAGTAGTATGCGACGGCCCAATCAGCCCCAGCATTTT.

This clonotype was seen ten or more times. V usage is TRBV6-6 and J usage is TRBJ1-1; D is undetermined. CDR3 length: 16 residues. The germline CDR1 and CDR2 sequences are MNHNY and SVGAGI (reference sequence). Trimming removed 7 bases at V and 0 bases at J, with 18 bases between. This chain's CDR3 is CASINPAGGMNTEAFF. The CDR3 nucleotides are TGTGCCAGCATCAACCCGGCGGGAGGAATGAACACTGAAGCTTTCTTT.

This clonotype showed up just a few times. This chain connects TRBV7-6 to TRBJ1-2; D is perhaps TRBD1 (5 bases). Germline CDR1 is SGHVS and CDR2 is FNYEAQ. This CDR3 has 13 residues. The germline V and J ends were trimmed by 2 bases and 6 bases, with 10 bases remaining between them. CDR3 loop: CASSLTGTHGYTF. DNA of the CDR3: TGTGCCAGCAGCTTAACCGGGACCCATGGCTACACCTTC.

This clonotype was counted at least ten times. A read error may explain this, as a much larger clone is one base away. CDR3 protein: CAGSHYREQYF. The CDR3 DNA reads as TGTGCCGGCAGCCATTATCGCGAGCAGTACTTC. The chain combines TRBV14 with TRBJ2-7; D is unclear. The germline gives CDR1 SGHDN, CDR2 FVKESK. The CDR3 has 11 amino acids.

In regard to this clonotype: A single base separates this from a much larger clone, so it may be a read error. The chain links TRBV19 to TRBJ1-1, with 7 bases that match TRBD1. This CDR3 region has 16 residues. V was clipped by 4 bases and J by 1 base; unmatched bases: 9. Germline V lookup: CDR1 LNHDA, CDR2 SQIVND (reference sequence). The CDR3 sequence is CASSRIGRTGNTEAFF. CDR3 in DNA: TGTGCCAGTAGTAGGATTGGTCGGACAGGGAACACTGAAGCTTTCTTT.

The gene calls are TRBV7-3 and TRBJ2-2; the match to TRBD1 covers 8 bases. From germline, CDR1 is SGHTA and CDR2 FQGTGA. V lost 4 bases, J lost 5 bases, and 3 bases stayed unmatched. This CDR3 contains 14 residues. CDR3 DNA sequence: TGTGCCAGCAGCTCACGACAGGGGACCGGGGAGCTGTTTTTT. Amino acids: CASSSRQGTGELFF. The variable domain in full, with the rest retrieved from reference TRBV7-3 and TRBJ2-2, is GAGVSQTPSNKVTEKGKYVELRCDPISGHTALYWYRQSLGQGPEFLIYFQGTGAADDSGLPNDRFFAVRPEGSVSTLKIQRTERGDSAVYLCASSSRQGTGELFFGEGSRLTVL.

This clonotype was seen many times. The chain combines TRBV9 with TRBJ2-5; D uncertain. The CDR3 spans 17 residues. Germline CDR1 SGDLS, CDR2 YYNGEE. With 0 bases removed from V and 2 bases from J, the gap between germline ends came to 17 bases. The CDR3 protein is CASSVGQGGGIQETQYF. CDR3 nucleotide sequence: TGTGCCAGCAGCGTAGGGCAAGGTGGCGGTATTCAAGAGACCCAGTACTTC.

The chain couples TRBV6-4 to TRBJ1-6; D uncertain. Germline lookup yields CDR1 MRHNA and CDR2 SNTAGT. The CDR3 is 14 residues long. The germline V and J ends were trimmed by 3 bases and 7 bases, with 10 bases remaining between them. CDR3 in amino acids: CASSEGFVNSPLHF. The CDR3 DNA follows: TGTGCCAGCAGTGAAGGGTTTGTAAATTCACCCCTCCACTTT.

This clonotype was detected ten times or more. The chain joins TRBV7-9 to TRBJ1-6; no clear D gene. This CDR3 is built from 13 residues. Germline V gene lookup returns CDR1 SEHNR and CDR2 FQNEAQ (reference sequence). Trimming left V 7 bases short and J 8 bases short, with 12 bases between. As DNA, the CDR3 is TGTGCCAGCAACGGGCAGCGAGATTCACCCCTCCACTTT. Protein: CASNGQRDSPLHF.

The V and J genes are TRBV7-8 and TRBJ2-7; D may be TRBD1 (6 bases). The V gene lost 2 bases and the J gene lost 7 bases, with 9 bases spanning the gap. Germline-derived CDR1 and CDR2 are SGHVS and FQNEAQ. The CDR3 consists of 12 residues. The CDR3 sequence: CASSLTGREQYF. As DNA, the CDR3 is TGTGCCAGCAGCTTAACAGGGCGTGAGCAGTACTTC.

This clonotype was detected many times. The chain couples TRBV20-1 to TRBJ2-7; D ambiguous. The CDR3 loop spans 12 amino acids. Trimming cost V 3 bases and J 3 bases, with 9 bases left between them. Germline lookup yields CDR1 DFQATT and CDR2 SNEGSKA (reference sequence). Here the CDR3 reads CSASAGNYEQYF. In DNA form, the CDR3 reads TGCAGTGCTAGTGCCGGAAACTACGAGCAGTACTTC.

CDR3 sequence reads: CASSTEPDLTLHF. Written as DNA, the CDR3 is TGTGCCAGCTCCACAGAGCCCGACCTAACCCTCCACTTT. J is TRBJ1-6 and V is TRBV7-9; D remains unclear. The CDR3 covers 13 residues. Trimming shortened V by 8 bases and J by 14 bases, and 19 bases separated the two germline ends. From germline, CDR1 is SEHNR and CDR2 FQNEAQ (reference sequence).

This chain's CDR3 is CASIPGSGNTIYF. CDR3 nucleotide sequence: TGTGCCAGCATCCCGGGCTCTGGAAACACCATATATTTT. The genes are TRBV2 and TRBJ1-3; D not certain. Trimming shortened V by 7 bases and J by 0 bases, and 7 bases separated the two germline ends. The V gene's germline CDR1 is SNHLY and CDR2 FYNNEI. The CDR3 is 13 residues long.

In this sample, this clonotype turned up many times. This chain links TRBV5-1 with TRBJ1-1; D not certain. Germline CDR1 SGHRS, CDR2 YFSETQ. Trimming left V 2 bases short and J 0 bases short, with 14 bases between. This CDR3 is 16 amino acids long. Written as DNA, the CDR3 is TGCGCCAGCAGCTTATCGACTGGATTGTTGAACACTGAAGCTTTCTTT. Translating gives CASSLSTGLLNTEAFF.

This clonotype was recorded at least ten times. J is TRBJ2-5 and V is TRBV11-2, with 7 bases identical to TRBD2. There are 14 residues in the CDR3. Germline CDR1 and CDR2: SGHAT and FQNNGV. V lost 8 bases to trimming and J lost 5 bases; unmatched junction nucleotides: 11. The CDR3 sequence is CASVGGSRGETQYF. The CDR3 bases are TGTGCCAGCGTCGGGGGGTCTCGAGGGGAGACCCAGTACTTC. The full variable domain, rest sourced from reference TRBV11-2 and TRBJ2-5, is EAGVAQSPRYKIIEKRQSVAFWCNPISGHATLYWYQQILGQGPKLLIQFQNNGVVDDSQLPKDRFSAERLKGVDSTLKIQPAKLEDSAVYLCASVGGSRGETQYFGPGTRLLVL.

This clonotype was detected only a few times. The rearrangement uses TRBV9 and TRBJ2-3; the match to TRBD1 covers 9 bases. The CDR3 extends over 15 amino acids. J was trimmed by 5 bases and V by 1 base; bases with no gene match: 5. The germline V gene encodes CDR1 SGDLS and CDR2 YYNGEE. This CDR3 reads CASSVMDRGEDTQYF. The CDR3 DNA sequence: TGTGCCAGCAGCGTAATGGACAGGGGTGAAGATACGCAGTATTTT.

The rearrangement links TRBV20-1 to TRBJ2-3; 8 nucleotides match TRBD1. This CDR3 region has 15 residues. The germline gives CDR1 DFQATT, CDR2 SNEGSKA (reference sequence). With V trimmed by 3 bases and J by 3 bases, 8 bases remained unmatched. CDR3 amino acids: CSARRQGRLTDTQYF. CDR3 DNA sequence: TGCAGTGCTAGGCGACAGGGGAGGTTAACAGATACGCAGTATTTT.